This TCR beta chain was sequenced for a study of T cells in Graves' hyperthyroidism and ophthalmopathy. Regarding the study as a whole: In the blood, most expanded thyroid clonotypes above 0.001 appeared as well.

This clonotype was seen many times. The antigen is unknown. CDR1 is MDHEN and CDR2 is SYDVKM in the germline V gene. The CDR3 totals 15 residues. V was clipped by 2 bases and J by 5 bases; unmatched bases: 8. Amplification of TCR beta CDR3 regions used RNA as the template. Initially, a first-round RT-PCR of the TCR CDR3 employed the HTBI primer set. Each CDR3 protein gets one entry after TCRdb re-called the multiplex PCR reads with MiXCR. Of roughly 700,000 distinct CDR3 sequences listed, approximately 15% are singletons. V gene TRBV28 combines with J gene TRBJ2-5, with 7 bases that match TRBD1. The source of this sequence is a man aged 45-65 years with Graves' hyperthyroidism. The sample comprised blood. The CDR3 bases are TGTGCCAGCAGTTTAAATAGGGGGCAGGAGGAGACCCAGTACTTC. Translation: CASSLNRGQEETQYF.